The present entry profiles one T cell receptor (beta chain) with its context. Its specificity is not known. Separate from the 666-subject first cohort was the approximately 130-subject validation cohort, to which the donors belonged. The assay was immunoSEQ multiplex PCR, and TCRdb's table has in-frame clones only and misses some. Among 240,000 or so clones listed, 70% to 90% were seen once. The data originate from a study of cytomegalovirus exposure and HLA in healthy donors. Study summary: The 120 validation repertoires, a later analysis reported, used the same platform as the 650 to 800 repertoires from the first cohort.

Notes on the study in general: It was about 180 TCR beta chains that were listed as cytomegalovirus-associated. Cytomegalovirus status was reportedly diagnosed by the classifier with high specificity and sensitivity.

There are 14 residues in the CDR3. V lost 4 bases, J lost 8 bases, and 9 bases stayed unmatched. Germline CDR1 and CDR2: SGHDT and YYEEEE. The TCR originated in a woman aged 25 to 39 in good health and CMV-seropositive. Sample: PBMCs. The chain combines TRBV5-6 with TRBJ1-2; 9 bases fit TRBD1. This chain's CDR3 is CASSRRTGVDGYTF. CDR3 nucleotide sequence: TGTGCCAGCAGCCGCCGGACAGGGGTCGACGGCTACACCTTC. Full variable domain (outside the CDR3, taken from reference TRBV5-6 and TRBJ1-2): DAGVTQSPTHLIKTRGQQVTLRCSPKSGHDTVSWYQQALGQGPQFIFQYYEEEERQRGNFPDRFSGHQFPNYSSELNVNALLLGDSALYLCASSRRTGVDGYTFGSGTRLTVV.